The rows below give T cell receptor beta chains drawn from one sample of a study of beta chain features in type 1 diabetes. The protocol was immunoSEQ multiplex PCR, while the TCRdb copy is restricted to in-frame clones and leaves out a portion. The repertoire holds roughly 330,000 clones, with roughly 13% as singletons. The material sequenced was naive CD4+ T cells from blood. These receptors were obtained from a woman aged 18-29 years with type 1 diabetes. CDR3s include the opening cysteine and the closing phenylalanine or tryptophan. The order of the fields is clone size, D gene, CDR3 length, V gene, J gene, CDR3 protein, CDR3 DNA. A D gene is named only where the DNA matches it firmly. Some rows have no size entry. The others give once, few or many, or a class for an expanded clone.

few,.,16,TRBV18,TRBJ2-1,CASSPPGAAAYNEQFF,TGTGCCAGCTCACCACCGGGAGCCGCCGCCTACAATGAGCAGTTCTTC
few,TRBD2,13,TRBV18,TRBJ2-1,CASSLGLFNEQFF,TGTGCCAGCTCCTTGGGACTATTCAATGAGCAGTTCTTC
.,.,15,TRBV5-1,TRBJ2-3,CASRQQGSLTDTQYF,TGCGCCAGCCGACAACAGGGAAGCCTCACAGATACGCAGTATTTT
few,TRBD2,17,TRBV12-5,TRBJ2-1,CASGLFRTSGTPHEQFF,TGTGCTAGTGGTTTGTTCCGGACTAGCGGGACCCCGCATGAGCAGTTCTTC
few,TRBD1,16,TRBV6-6,TRBJ1-5,CASSSSPFTGDQPQHF,TGTGCCAGCAGTTCCTCCCCTTTTACAGGGGATCAGCCCCAGCATTTT
few,.,15,TRBV27,TRBJ2-7,CASSPYPVAQYEQYF,TGTGCCAGCAGCCCCTACCCTGTAGCCCAATACGAGCAGTACTTC
.,TRBD1,16,TRBV2,TRBJ2-5,CASSQNNYRGLETQYF,TGTGCCAGCAGCCAAAACAACTACAGGGGGCTAGAGACCCAGTACTTC
few,.,16,TRBV18,TRBJ2-6,CASSPQGGSGANVLTF,TGTGCCAGCTCACCTCAGGGTGGTTCAGGGGCCAACGTCCTGACTTTC
.,TRBD2,17,TRBV9,TRBJ2-5,CASSVAGLAGNGETQYF,TGTGCCAGCAGCGTAGCGGGACTAGCGGGAAACGGAGAGACCCAGTACTTC
many,.,14,TRBV29-1,TRBJ2-1,CSVEAGLSYNEQFF,TGCAGCGTTGAGGCAGGGCTCTCCTACAATGAGCAGTTCTTC
.,.,13,TRBV27,TRBJ2-1,CASSHTRTYEQFF,TGTGCCAGCAGTCACACTAGGACTTATGAGCAGTTCTTC
.,TRBD1,14,TRBV5-1,TRBJ2-1,CASSPGQGHNEQFF,TGCGCCAGCTCCCCGGGACAGGGTCACAATGAGCAGTTCTTC
few,.,14,TRBV30,TRBJ2-2,CAWSDLANTGELFF,TGTGCCTGGAGTGACCTAGCGAACACCGGGGAGCTGTTTTTT
many,.,17,TRBV21-1,TRBJ2-5,CASSNGQGGMVGETQYF,TGTGCCAGCAGCAACGGACAGGGGGGCATGGTAGGAGAGACCCAGTACTTC
few,TRBD1,13,TRBV6-6,TRBJ2-7,CATRGTGLYEQYF,TGTGCCACACGGGGGACAGGGCTCTACGAGCAGTACTTC
.,TRBD1,13,TRBV6-5,TRBJ2-5,CASKGGLLEFQYF,TGTGCCAGCAAAGGGGGCCTGTTGGAGTTCCAGTACTTC
.,.,15,TRBV2,TRBJ1-5,CASSQQGMRNQPQHF,TGTGCCAGCAGTCAACAGGGTATGAGGAATCAGCCCCAGCATTTT
.,.,15,TRBV2,TRBJ2-3,CASREFSGFTDTQYF,TGTGCCAGCAGAGAATTTAGCGGATTCACAGATACGCAGTATTTT
few,TRBD2,14,TRBV29-1,TRBJ2-1,CSVDPGGRYNEQFF,TGCAGCGTTGACCCCGGGGGGAGATACAATGAGCAGTTCTTC
few,.,13,TRBV18,TRBJ1-2,CASTEQEEPGYTF,TGTGCCAGCACGGAGCAGGAGGAACCCGGCTACACCTTC
.,TRBD2,15,TRBV7-3,TRBJ2-6,CASSRLASGANVLTF,TGTGCCAGCAGCCGACTAGCATCTGGGGCCAACGTCCTGACTTTC
.,TRBD1,14,TRBV30,TRBJ2-7,CAWNRRDRESEQYF,TGTGCCTGGAACCGACGGGACAGGGAAAGCGAGCAGTACTTC
few,.,12,TRBV6-5,TRBJ1-1,CASRNGGTEAFF,TGTGCCAGCAGGAATGGAGGCACTGAAGCTTTCTTT
.,TRBD1,14,TRBV19,TRBJ1-2,CASRAQGADSGYTF,TGTGCCAGTAGGGCTCAGGGGGCGGACTCGGGCTACACCTTC
few,.,16,TRBV27,TRBJ2-1,CASSFEAPSSYNEQFF,TGTGCCAGCAGTTTCGAGGCGCCCAGCTCCTACAATGAGCAGTTCTTC
few,TRBD2,14,TRBV30,TRBJ2-1,CASTTSGRYNEQFF,TGTGCCTCGACAACTAGCGGCCGGTACAATGAGCAGTTCTTC
.,.,11,TRBV2,TRBJ2-7,CASSVGAEQYF,TGTGCCAGCAGTGTTGGAGCAGAGCAGTACTTC
few,TRBD2,15,TRBV7-2,TRBJ2-3,CASSQTSGSVDTQYF,TGTGCCAGCAGCCAGACTAGCGGGAGTGTAGATACGCAGTATTTT
.,.,14,TRBV5-1,TRBJ1-5,CASSLTGSGQPQHF,TGCGCCAGCAGCCTGACAGGATCCGGTCAGCCCCAGCATTTT
.,.,13,TRBV30,TRBJ2-1,CAWSVSVYNEQFF,TGTGCCTGGAGTGTCTCGGTTTATAATGAGCAGTTCTTC
.,.,14,TRBV11-3,TRBJ2-1,CASSLVRESSEQFF,TGTGCCAGCAGCCTCGTAAGGGAGTCCAGTGAGCAGTTCTTC
.,.,16,TRBV15,TRBJ2-2,CATSRDQNSNTGELFF,TGTGCCACCAGCAGAGATCAGAATTCGAACACCGGGGAGCTGTTTTTT
few,.,17,TRBV5-1,TRBJ2-1,CASSLVLTGILANEQFF,TGCGCCAGCAGCTTGGTCCTGACAGGCATTCTCGCCAATGAGCAGTTCTTC
few,.,14,TRBV28,TRBJ2-7,CASRFPGGSYEQYF,TGTGCCAGCAGATTCCCCGGGGGATCCTACGAGCAGTACTTC
.,TRBD2,13,TRBV9,TRBJ2-6,CASRGAGANVLTF,TGTGCCAGCCGGGGGGCTGGGGCCAACGTCCTGACTTTC
.,.,13,TRBV19,TRBJ2-1,CASSLDSYNEQFF,TGTGCCAGTAGCCTGGACAGTTACAATGAGCAGTTCTTC
few,TRBD1,14,TRBV6-6,TRBJ1-1,CASRSPLTGIEAFF,TGTGCCAGCAGAAGCCCTCTGACAGGGATTGAAGCTTTCTTT
.,.,13,TRBV5-1,TRBJ2-1,CASSLALYNEQFF,TGCGCCAGCAGCTTGGCTCTTTACAATGAGCAGTTCTTC
.,TRBD1,13,TRBV28,TRBJ2-7,CASTPGQPYEQYF,TGTGCCAGCACCCCGGGACAGCCCTACGAGCAGTACTTC
.,TRBD1,15,TRBV5-4,TRBJ2-3,CASSSGTVYTDTQYF,TGTGCCAGCAGCTCCGGGACAGTCTACACAGATACGCAGTATTTT
.,TRBD2,15,TRBV7-9,TRBJ2-4,CASSPSGHAGGIQYF,TGTGCCAGCAGCCCTAGCGGGCATGCTGGTGGCATTCAGTACTTC
few,.,11,TRBV30,TRBJ2-5,CAWMGQETQYF,TGTGCCTGGATGGGGCAGGAGACCCAGTACTTC
.,.,18,TRBV7-9,TRBJ2-3,CASSSTGIPKTSTDTQYF,TGTGCCAGCAGCTCCACCGGGATCCCAAAAACTAGCACAGATACGCAGTATTTT
few,TRBD2,12,TRBV11-2,TRBJ2-1,CASSLEGRVQFF,TGTGCCAGCAGCTTAGAAGGGAGGGTGCAGTTCTTC
.,TRBD2,15,TRBV7-2,TRBJ2-7,CASSLAQRDTYEQYF,TGTGCCAGCAGCTTAGCCCAGCGGGATACCTACGAGCAGTACTTC
few,TRBD2,14,TRBV29-1,TRBJ2-5,CSLGTGGIQETQYF,TGCAGCTTAGGGACGGGAGGGATCCAAGAGACCCAGTACTTC
.,.,14,TRBV7-3,TRBJ1-1,CASSQYGGVTEAFF,TGTGCCAGCAGCCAGTACGGGGGGGTCACTGAAGCTTTCTTT
few,.,10,TRBV28,TRBJ2-3,CASGAIVEYF,TGTGCCAGCGGGGCCATTGTGGAGTATTTT
once,.,12,TRBV5-4,TRBJ2-1,CASSPAWDEQFF,TGTGCCAGCAGCCCAGCGTGGGATGAGCAGTTCTTC
.,TRBD2,15,TRBV11-2,TRBJ2-1,CASSSTSGRRNEQFF,TGTGCCAGCAGCTCGACTAGCGGGAGGCGAAATGAGCAGTTCTTC